This T cell receptor beta chain was sequenced in a study of blood T cells in healthy people across ages. Germline V gene sequence: CDR1 MDHEN, CDR2 SYDVKM. The CDR3 has 16 amino acids. Primers used in a second PCR of about 6 to 11 cycles were a sample-barcoded 5' primer and a J-beta primer mix. Each CDR3 protein is one row after TCRdb ran MiXCR on the 5' RACE reads. The sample has 600,000 to 850,000 distinct CDR3 sequences, 25% seen once. These records were also assigned to another study, of T cells of mothers and their children.

The sequencing input was blood. The rearrangement uses TRBV28 and TRBJ2-5, with 13 bases fitting TRBD2. The J call may be faulty, since TRBJ2-7 better matches the DNA end. This TCR came from a boy between 5 and 17 years old in good health. This chain's CDR3 is CASSFSGTSGTYEQYF. DNA of the CDR3: TGTGCCAGCAGTTTTTCCGGGACTAGCGGGACCTACGAGCAGTACTTC.